This T cell receptor beta chain was sequenced during a study of monozygotic twins with cystic fibrosis. There are 16 residues in the CDR3. V lost 1 base, J lost 2 bases, and 8 bases stayed unmatched. The germline gives CDR1 MNHEY, CDR2 SVGAGI. Using immunoSEQ multiplex PCR, the repertoire was profiled, and TCRdb retains in-frame clones only, with some absent. In the table there are 14,000 or so clones, about 93% of which are singletons. The study, taken as a whole, reports: Co-twins had the most similar V usage for 13 of 16 pairs, J for 8. Age, concordance and disease severity did not associate with shared CDR3 numbers.

Concerning this clone itself: Its specificity is not known.

The chain links TRBV6-5 to TRBJ2-7, with 7 bases identical to TRBD2. The specimen sequenced was blood. The source is a girl under 10 years old with cystic fibrosis. Here the CDR3 reads CASSYFQAGRPYEQYF. The CDR3 region has the DNA TGTGCCAGCAGTTACTTCCAAGCGGGAAGGCCCTACGAGCAGTACTTC.